The 27 T cell receptor beta chains listed next were all sequenced from one sample in a study of blood T cell repertoires in COVID-19. TCRdb keeps only in-frame clones here, not all; method: immunoSEQ multiplex PCR. Here the sample spans about 280,000 clones, around 86% being singletons. The sample comprised peripheral blood. Source of these receptors: a woman aged 40 to 50 who had recovered from COVID-19.

This clone was seen just once. CDR3 protein: CATSRDFAGGGEQFF. CDR3 DNA sequence: TGTGCCACCAGCAGAGATTTTGCGGGAGGGGGGGAGCAGTTCTTC. The rearrangement uses TRBV15 and TRBJ2-1, with 9 bases fitting TRBD2. The CDR3 length is 15 residues. CDR1 and CDR2 from the germline V gene are LNHNV and YYDKDF (reference sequence). The V gene end was trimmed by 0 bases and the J gene end by 10 bases; junction bases not matched to a gene: 7.

The V and J genes are TRBV29-1 and TRBJ2-3; TRBD1 agrees at 7 bases. V dropped 7 bases and J dropped 1; count of bases not matched to a gene: 8. Germline CDR1 reads SQVTM; CDR2 reads ANQGSEA. This CDR3 contains 14 residues. CDR3 loop: CSADGQDGTDTQYF. DNA of the CDR3: TGCAGCGCCGATGGACAGGACGGCACAGATACGCAGTATTTT.

The rearrangement uses TRBV30 and TRBJ1-3, with D unclear. There are 14 residues in the CDR3. V was trimmed by 4 bases and J by 0 bases, leaving 10 bases between them. The germline CDR1 and CDR2 sequences are GTSNPN and SVGIG (reference sequence). DNA of the CDR3: TGTGCCTGGACGAGGGTGAGCTCTGGAAACACCATATATTTT. Translation: CAWTRVSSGNTIYF.

The gene calls are TRBV4-1 and TRBJ2-7; TRBD2 agrees at 9 bases. Trimming at V came to 2 bases and at J to 0 bases, leaving 2 bases not matched to a gene. The CDR3 spans 15 residues. Germline V gene sequence: CDR1 MGHRA, CDR2 YSYEKL. CDR3 DNA sequence: TGCGCCAGCAGCCAACCGACTAGCGGCTCCTACGAGCAGTACTTC. This codes for CASSQPTSGSYEQYF.

The chain is built from TRBV27 and TRBJ2-1; 7 positions match TRBD1. The germline V gene encodes CDR1 MNHEY and CDR2 SMNVEV (reference sequence). V was clipped by 5 bases and J by 10 bases; unmatched bases: 11. The CDR3 length is 14 residues. The DNA for the CDR3 is TGTGCCAGCAGTGACTACCCACAGGGGTGGGAGCAGTTCTTC. This translates into CASSDYPQGWEQFF.

This sequence joins TRBV28 and TRBJ1-4; D is undetermined. CDR1 MDHEN and CDR2 SYDVKM come from the germline V gene. Trimming stripped 2 bases from V and 7 bases from J, with 11 bases between. CDR3 length: 14 residues. The CDR3 nucleotides are TGTGCCAGCAGTTTAACGGACGGGGTTGAAAAACTGTTTTTT. Translated, it gives CASSLTDGVEKLFF.

This rearrangement joins TRBV27 to TRBJ2-1; D ambiguous. Germline lookup yields CDR1 MNHEY and CDR2 SMNVEV (reference sequence). CDR3 size: 13 residues. The ends were cut back, 5 bases at V and 6 bases at J, with 11 bases in the middle. This CDR3 reads CASSPRPLNEQFF. CDR3 DNA: TGTGCCAGCAGTCCTAGACCGCTCAATGAGCAGTTCTTC.

V is TRBV9 and J is TRBJ2-7, with D tentatively TRBD1 (5 bases). This CDR3 has 14 residues. CDR1 and CDR2 from the germline V gene are SGDLS and YYNGEE. Trimming cost V 4 bases and J 7 bases, with 18 bases left between them. The CDR3: CASSLDGRANEQYF. The CDR3 nucleotides read TGTGCCAGCAGCCTAGACGGCAGGGCGAATGAGCAGTACTTC.

The rearrangement uses TRBV2 and TRBJ2-7; weak D call: TRBD2 (5 bases). V was trimmed by 6 bases and J by 2 bases, leaving 11 bases between them. The CDR3 runs 13 residues. Looked up from germline, CDR1 is SNHLY and CDR2 is FYNNEI. The CDR3 DNA reads as TGTGCCAGCAGAGCGGACTTCGCCTACGAGCAGTACTTC. Protein: CASRADFAYEQYF.

This clone has a single count. This chain connects TRBV27 to TRBJ2-1; TRBD2 agrees at 11 bases. V trimming: 6 bases; J trimming: 7 bases; junction bases outside the gene matches: 5. This CDR3 spans 14 amino acids. Germline CDR1 and CDR2: MNHEY and SMNVEV (reference sequence). CDR3 sequence reads: CASRHSGRANEQFF. CDR3 nucleotides: TGTGCCAGCAGGCATAGCGGGAGGGCTAATGAGCAGTTCTTC.

A few counts support this clone. The chain has TRBV28 and TRBJ2-1; D not resolved. This CDR3 region has 12 residues. Trimming took 2 bases from V and 9 from J, leaving 8 bases between them. Germline lookup yields CDR1 MDHEN and CDR2 SYDVKM. CDR3 coding DNA: TGTGCCAGCAGTTTAGGGCCCAGTGAGCAGTTCTTC. It codes for CASSLGPSEQFF.

The V gene is TRBV5-1, the J gene TRBJ1-4; maybe TRBD1 (5 bases). Germline V lookup: CDR1 SGHRS, CDR2 YFSETQ. The V end was cut by 2 bases, the J end by 8 bases, with 13 bases between. The CDR3 sequence is 14 residues long. The CDR3 loop is CASSLTGVGEKLFF. The CDR3 nucleotides are TGCGCCAGCAGCTTAACGGGGGTGGGCGAAAAACTGTTTTTT. Based on the CDR3 plus reference TRBV5-1 and TRBJ1-4, the full variable domain is KAGVTQTPRYLIKTRGQQVTLSCSPISGHRSVSWYQQTPGQGLQFLFEYFSETQRNKGNFPGRFSGRQFSNSRSEMNVSTLELGDSALYLCASSLTGVGEKLFFGSGTQLSVL.

The chain links TRBV18 to TRBJ1-6; 9 nucleotides match TRBD1. Germline CDR1 reads KGHSH; CDR2 reads LQKENI. This CDR3 is 15 amino acids long. The junction had 2 bases not matched to a gene; V was cut back by 3 bases and J by 5 bases. CDR3 protein: CASSPRTGDNSPLHF. In DNA form, the CDR3 reads TGTGCCAGCTCACCTCGGACAGGGGATAATTCACCCCTCCACTTT.

V gene TRBV7-8 combines with J gene TRBJ2-6; D is perhaps TRBD2 (6 bases). Germline lookup yields CDR1 SGHVS and CDR2 FQNEAQ. The CDR3 loop spans 17 amino acids. V lost 5 bases and J 4 bases, leaving 18 bases between the germline ends. CDR3 bases: TGTGCCAGCAGCACCCCGACGGGGGATGCGGGGGCCAACGTCCTGACTTTC. Its translation is CASSTPTGDAGANVLTF.

The chain employs TRBV11-2 and TRBJ2-7; maybe TRBD1 (5 bases). The CDR3 covers 15 residues. V was trimmed by 4 bases and J by 4 bases, leaving 17 bases between them. Looked up from germline, CDR1 is SGHAT and CDR2 is FQNNGV. CDR3 sequence: CASSSPRQGLYEQYF. The CDR3 DNA reads as TGTGCCAGCAGCTCCCCTCGGCAGGGATTGTACGAGCAGTACTTC.

The chain uses TRBV2 and TRBJ2-7; D is ambiguous. V lost 8 bases, J lost 5 bases, and 16 bases lay in between. This CDR3 comprises 13 residues. CDR1 and CDR2 from the germline V gene are SNHLY and FYNNEI. The CDR3 spells CASSFVPRDEQYF. As DNA, the CDR3 is TGTGCCAGCTCCTTTGTCCCTCGCGACGAGCAGTACTTC.

This clone appeared a single time. The sample holds other DNA sequences that translate to the same CDR3. This sequence joins TRBV4-1 and TRBJ2-7; D is undetermined. The CDR3 runs 12 residues. V lost 1 base, J lost 2 bases, and 3 bases lay in between. Germline V gives CDR1 MGHRA, CDR2 YSYEKL. The CDR3, as DNA: TGCGCCAGCAGCCAAGGGCCCTACGAGCAGTACTTC. This translates into CASSQGPYEQYF.

CDR3 nucleotide sequence: TGTGCCAGCAAGGCGGCGGGAGGGCCTGGGGAGACCCAGTACTTC. It yields the protein CASKAAGGPGETQYF. The chain uses TRBV27 and TRBJ2-5; 9 bases are a match to TRBD2. Trimming took 7 bases from V and 5 from J; bases not matched to a gene: 11. Germline V gene lookup returns CDR1 MNHEY and CDR2 SMNVEV (reference sequence). The CDR3 extends over 15 amino acids.

This clone was detected only a few times. J is TRBJ1-1 and V is TRBV6-1, with a possible D match to TRBD1 (6 bases). The CDR3 consists of 14 residues. Trimming cost V 3 bases and J 3 bases, with 11 bases left between them. CDR1 is MNHNS, CDR2 SASEGT, per germline. DNA for the CDR3: TGTGCCAGCAGTGACAGGGGTGGGGACACTGAAGCTTTCTTT. The encoded protein is CASSDRGGDTEAFF.

On this clone itself: Other DNA sequences in this specimen translate into the identical CDR3. The chain is built from TRBV9 and TRBJ2-5, with 8 nucleotides matching TRBD1. This CDR3 region has 15 residues. The germline CDR1 and CDR2 sequences are SGDLS and YYNGEE. Trimming took 0 bases from V and 5 from J; bases not matched to a gene: 6. The DNA for the CDR3 is TGTGCCAGCAGCGTAGCGGGGACAGGTCGGGAGACCCAGTACTTC. Its protein is CASSVAGTGRETQYF.

The genes are TRBV2 and TRBJ2-5, with 11 bases lining up with TRBD2. The V gene end was trimmed by 6 bases and the J gene end by 0 bases; junction bases not matched to a gene: 3. Germline V gene lookup returns CDR1 SNHLY and CDR2 FYNNEI. The CDR3 is 15 amino acids. For the CDR3, the DNA is TGTGCCAGCAGGGAGACTAGCGGGAACCAAGAGACCCAGTACTTC. This gives the protein CASRETSGNQETQYF. The full variable domain, with the rest looked up from reference TRBV2 and TRBJ2-5, is EPEVTQTPSHQVTQMGQEVILRCVPISNHLYFYWYRQILGQKVEFLVSFYNNEISEKSEIFDDQFSVERPDGSNFTLKIRSTKLEDSAMYFCASRETSGNQETQYFGPGTRLLVL.

Regarding this clone: The sample contains more than one DNA sequence encoding this CDR3. The J gene is TRBJ2-1, the V gene TRBV12-3 or TRBV12-4, with 8 bases identical to TRBD2. The CDR3 length is 13 residues. Trimming removed 9 bases from V and 4 bases from J; junction bases left unmatched: 5. This CDR3 reads CASSGTSYNEQFF. CDR3 in DNA: TGTGCCAGTTCTGGGACTAGTTACAATGAGCAGTTCTTC.

The J gene is TRBJ2-7, the V gene TRBV3-1 (or the pseudogene TRBV3-2); 7 bases agree with TRBD2. CDR1 and CDR2 from the germline V gene are LGHDT and YNNKEL (reference sequence). CDR3 length equals 14 residues. The V segment lost 0 bases and the J segment 7 bases; nucleotides outside the gene matches: 6. The CDR3 DNA is TGTGCCAGCAGCCAAGATCGGGAGGTGGGTGAGCAGTACTTC. Amino acid sequence: CASSQDREVGEQYF.

V gene TRBV9 combines with J gene TRBJ2-1; TRBD2 matches at 12 bases. The length of the CDR3 is 18 residues. Germline-derived CDR1 and CDR2 are SGDLS and YYNGEE. Trimming removed 2 bases from V and 2 bases from J; junction bases left unmatched: 8. The CDR3 bases are TGTGCCAGCAGCGTCCTAGCGGGAGGGCCCTGGACCTACAATGAGCAGTTCTTC. Protein sequence: CASSVLAGGPWTYNEQFF. Full variable domain (outside the CDR3, taken from reference TRBV9 and TRBJ2-1): DSGVTQTPKHLITATGQRVTLRCSPRSGDLSVYWYQQSLDQGLQFLIQYYNGEERAKGNILERFSAQQFPDLHSELNLSSLELGDSALYFCASSVLAGGPWTYNEQFFGPGTRLTVL.

The chain carries TRBV28 and TRBJ2-7; TRBD2 aligns across 7 bases. Germline trimming cut 5 bases from V and 2 bases from J; bases unmatched to any gene: 15. The CDR3 covers 17 residues. Germline V lookup: CDR1 MDHEN, CDR2 SYDVKM. The chain's CDR3 is CASSPIWGEGKAYEQYF. CDR3 sequence (DNA): TGTGCCAGCAGTCCCATTTGGGGGGAGGGCAAAGCCTACGAGCAGTACTTC.

The genes are TRBV18 and TRBJ2-5; TRBD1 agrees at 7 bases. This CDR3 comprises 15 residues. Trimming at V came to 3 bases and at J to 7 bases, leaving 11 bases not matched to a gene. Germline V CDR1 and CDR2: KGHSH, LQKENI. CDR3: CASSPSTGLAGTQYF. The CDR3, as DNA: TGTGCCAGCTCACCTTCGACAGGGCTGGCGGGGACCCAGTACTTC.

With regard to this clone: The junction differs from germline at one of its ends, possibly a read error. As DNA, the CDR3 is TGTGCCAGCAGCCAAGCTGGGGGGGCTAACGAAAAACTGTTTTTT. Translated, it gives CASSQAGGANEKLFF. The chain joins TRBV3-1 (or the pseudogene TRBV3-2) to TRBJ1-4; a possible D gene is TRBD1 (6 bases). The V gene's germline CDR1 is LGHDT and CDR2 YNNKEL (reference sequence). CDR3 length equals 15 residues.